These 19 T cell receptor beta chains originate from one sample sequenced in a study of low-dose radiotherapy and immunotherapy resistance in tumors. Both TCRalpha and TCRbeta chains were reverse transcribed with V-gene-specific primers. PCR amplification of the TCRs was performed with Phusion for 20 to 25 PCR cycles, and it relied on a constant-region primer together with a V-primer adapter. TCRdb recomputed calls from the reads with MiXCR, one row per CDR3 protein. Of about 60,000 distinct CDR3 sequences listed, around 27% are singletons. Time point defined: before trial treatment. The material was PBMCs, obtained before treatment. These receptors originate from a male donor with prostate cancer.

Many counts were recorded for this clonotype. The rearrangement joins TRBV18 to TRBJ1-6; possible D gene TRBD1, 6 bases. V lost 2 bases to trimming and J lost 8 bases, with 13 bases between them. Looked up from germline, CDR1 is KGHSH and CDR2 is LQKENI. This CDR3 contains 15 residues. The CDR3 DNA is TGTGCCAGCTCACCATTTTCGGCAGGGGATTCACCCCTCCACTTT. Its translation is CASSPFSAGDSPLHF.

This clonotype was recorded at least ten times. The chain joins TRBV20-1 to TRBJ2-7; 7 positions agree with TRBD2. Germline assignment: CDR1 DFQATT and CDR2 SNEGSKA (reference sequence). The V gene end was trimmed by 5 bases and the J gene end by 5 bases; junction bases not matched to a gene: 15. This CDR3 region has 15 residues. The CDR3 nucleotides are TGCAGTGCTGGGGAGGGAGCGGGTGACGGGAACGAGCAGTACTTC. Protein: CSAGEGAGDGNEQYF.

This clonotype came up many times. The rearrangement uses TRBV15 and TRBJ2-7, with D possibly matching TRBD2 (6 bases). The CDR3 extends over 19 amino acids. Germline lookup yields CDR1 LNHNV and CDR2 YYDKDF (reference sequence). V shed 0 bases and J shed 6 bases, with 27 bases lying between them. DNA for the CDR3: TGTGCCACCAGCAGAGATCTTGGGTTTGGGGTGCTAGCGAGCGGCGAGCAGTACTTC. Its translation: CATSRDLGFGVLASGEQYF.

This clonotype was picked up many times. This CDR3 reads CASNTGTSSTDTQYF. Here the CDR3 DNA reads TGTGCCAGCAATACGGGTACATCTAGCACAGATACGCAGTATTTT. This chain uses TRBV2 with TRBJ2-3; D not resolved. Germline CDR1 and CDR2: SNHLY and FYNNEI. The CDR3 has 15 amino acids. Between the trimmed V and J ends, which lost 7 bases and 0 bases, there was a span of 14 bases.

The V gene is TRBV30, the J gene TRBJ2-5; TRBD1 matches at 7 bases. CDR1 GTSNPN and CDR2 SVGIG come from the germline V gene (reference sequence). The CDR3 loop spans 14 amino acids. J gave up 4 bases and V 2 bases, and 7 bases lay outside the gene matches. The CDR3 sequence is CAWSIDRALETQYF. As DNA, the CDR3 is TGTGCCTGGAGTATTGACAGGGCGCTAGAGACCCAGTACTTC.

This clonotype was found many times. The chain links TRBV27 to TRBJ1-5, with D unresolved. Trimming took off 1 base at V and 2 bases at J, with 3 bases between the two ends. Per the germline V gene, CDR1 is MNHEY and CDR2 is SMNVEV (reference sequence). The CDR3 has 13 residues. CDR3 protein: CASSLLGNQPQHF. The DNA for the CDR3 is TGTGCCAGCAGTTTATTGGGCAATCAGCCCCAGCATTTT.

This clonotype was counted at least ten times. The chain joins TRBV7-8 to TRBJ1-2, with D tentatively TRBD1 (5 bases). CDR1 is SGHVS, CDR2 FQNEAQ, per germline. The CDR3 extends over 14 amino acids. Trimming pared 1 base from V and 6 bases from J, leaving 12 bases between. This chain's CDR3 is CASSLDQGTDGYTF. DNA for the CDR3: TGTGCCAGCAGCTTAGACCAGGGAACGGATGGCTACACCTTC.

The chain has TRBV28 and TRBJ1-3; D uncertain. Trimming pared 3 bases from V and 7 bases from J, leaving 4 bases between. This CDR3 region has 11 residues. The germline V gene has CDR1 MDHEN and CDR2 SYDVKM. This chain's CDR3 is CASSFLNTIYF. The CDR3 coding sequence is TGTGCCAGCAGTTTTCTTAACACCATATATTTT.

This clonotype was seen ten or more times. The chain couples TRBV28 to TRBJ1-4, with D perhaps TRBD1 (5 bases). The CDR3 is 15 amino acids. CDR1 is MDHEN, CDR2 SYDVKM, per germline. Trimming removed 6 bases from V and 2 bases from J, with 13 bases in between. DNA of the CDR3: TGTGCCAGCAGCCCGGCCTGGGGCACTAATGAAAAACTGTTTTTT. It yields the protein CASSPAWGTNEKLFF.

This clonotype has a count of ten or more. The CDR3 nucleotides read TGTGCCAGCAGCCAAGATCGTTCGGACGAGCAGTACTTC. It specifies CASSQDRSDEQYF. V usage is TRBV3-1 and J usage is TRBJ2-7; D unclear. This CDR3 is built from 13 residues. The V and J ends lost 0 bases and 5 bases respectively, with 8 bases between them. Germline CDR1 and CDR2: LGHDT and YNNKEL (reference sequence).

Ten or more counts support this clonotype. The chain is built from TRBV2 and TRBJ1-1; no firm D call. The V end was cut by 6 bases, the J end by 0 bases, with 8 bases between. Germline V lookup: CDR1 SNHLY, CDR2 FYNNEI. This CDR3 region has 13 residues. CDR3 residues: CASRREMNTEAFF. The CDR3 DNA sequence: TGTGCCAGCAGAAGGGAGATGAACACTGAAGCTTTCTTT. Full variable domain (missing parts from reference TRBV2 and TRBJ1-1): EPEVTQTPSHQVTQMGQEVILRCVPISNHLYFYWYRQILGQKVEFLVSFYNNEISEKSEIFDDQFSVERPDGSNFTLKIRSTKLEDSAMYFCASRREMNTEAFFGQGTRLTVV.

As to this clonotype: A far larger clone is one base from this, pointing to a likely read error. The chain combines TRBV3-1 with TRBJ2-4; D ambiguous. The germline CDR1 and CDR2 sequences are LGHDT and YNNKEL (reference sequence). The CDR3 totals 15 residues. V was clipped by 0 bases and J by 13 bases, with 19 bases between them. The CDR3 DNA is TGTGCCAGCAGCCAAGACCCGGACGCCTCTAATGAGCAGTACTTC. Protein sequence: CASSQDPDASNEQYF.

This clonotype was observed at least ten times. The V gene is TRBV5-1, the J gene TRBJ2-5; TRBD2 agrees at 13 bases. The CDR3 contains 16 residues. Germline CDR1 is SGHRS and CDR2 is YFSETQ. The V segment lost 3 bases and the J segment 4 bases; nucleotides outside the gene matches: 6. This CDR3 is CASSSTSGGIRETQYF. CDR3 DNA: TGCGCCAGCAGCTCGACTAGCGGGGGGATTCGAGAGACCCAGTACTTC.

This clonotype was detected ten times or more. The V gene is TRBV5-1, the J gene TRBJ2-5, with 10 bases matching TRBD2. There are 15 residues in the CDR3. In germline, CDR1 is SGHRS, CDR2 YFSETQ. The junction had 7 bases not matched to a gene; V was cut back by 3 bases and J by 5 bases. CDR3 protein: CASSSASGRGETQYF. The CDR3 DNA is TGCGCCAGCAGCTCCGCTAGCGGGAGAGGCGAGACCCAGTACTTC.

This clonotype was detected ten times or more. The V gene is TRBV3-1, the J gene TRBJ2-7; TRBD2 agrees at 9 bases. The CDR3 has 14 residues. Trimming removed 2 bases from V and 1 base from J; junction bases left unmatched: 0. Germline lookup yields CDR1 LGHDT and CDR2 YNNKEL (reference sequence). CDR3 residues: CASSQSGRSYEQYF. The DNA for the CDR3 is TGTGCCAGCAGCCAAAGCGGGAGGTCCTACGAGCAGTACTTC.

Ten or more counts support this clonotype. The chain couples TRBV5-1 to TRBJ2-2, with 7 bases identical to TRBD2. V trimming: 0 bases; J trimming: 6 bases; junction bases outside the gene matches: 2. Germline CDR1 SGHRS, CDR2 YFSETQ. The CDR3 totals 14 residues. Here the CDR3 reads CASSLAAGAGELFF. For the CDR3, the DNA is TGCGCCAGCAGCTTGGCCGCGGGGGCCGGGGAGCTGTTTTTT.

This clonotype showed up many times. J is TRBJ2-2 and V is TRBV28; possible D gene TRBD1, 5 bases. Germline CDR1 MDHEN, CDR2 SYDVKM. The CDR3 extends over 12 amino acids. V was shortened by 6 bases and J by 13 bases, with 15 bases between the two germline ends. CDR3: CASSTPTGGLFF. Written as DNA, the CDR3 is TGTGCCAGCAGCACGCCTACAGGTGGGCTGTTTTTT.

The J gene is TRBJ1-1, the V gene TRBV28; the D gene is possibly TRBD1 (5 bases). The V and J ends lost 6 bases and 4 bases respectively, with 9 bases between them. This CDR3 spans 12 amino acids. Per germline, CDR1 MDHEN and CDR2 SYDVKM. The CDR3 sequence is CASSSTVTEAFF. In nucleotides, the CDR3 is TGTGCCAGCAGCTCGACAGTCACTGAAGCTTTCTTT.

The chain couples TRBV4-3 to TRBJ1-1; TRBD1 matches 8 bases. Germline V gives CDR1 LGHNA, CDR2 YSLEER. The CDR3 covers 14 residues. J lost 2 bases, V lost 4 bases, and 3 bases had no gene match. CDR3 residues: CASSPDRANTEAFF. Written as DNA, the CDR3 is TGCGCCAGCAGCCCGGACAGGGCTAACACTGAAGCTTTCTTT.